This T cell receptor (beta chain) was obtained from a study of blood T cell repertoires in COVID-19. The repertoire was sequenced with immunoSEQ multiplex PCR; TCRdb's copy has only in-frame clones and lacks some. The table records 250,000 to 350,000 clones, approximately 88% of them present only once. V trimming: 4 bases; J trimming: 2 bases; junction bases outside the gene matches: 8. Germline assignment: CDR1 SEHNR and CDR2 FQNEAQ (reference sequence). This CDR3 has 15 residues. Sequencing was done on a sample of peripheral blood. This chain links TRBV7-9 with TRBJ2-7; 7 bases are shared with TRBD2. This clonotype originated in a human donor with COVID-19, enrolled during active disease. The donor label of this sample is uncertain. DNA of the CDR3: TGTGCCAGCAGCTACATATCTAGCGGACCCTACGAGCAGTACTTC. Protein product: CASSYISSGPYEQYF.